The next 5 T cell receptor beta chains were all read from a single sample in a study of technical replicates of blood from a few donors. Method: immunoSEQ multiplex PCR; TCRdb's copy keeps in-frame clones and lacks some. The sample contains over 65,000 clones, 94% of which appear only once. Material: T cells isolated from PBMCs. Every receptor here comes from a human donor in good health.

The chain has TRBV19 and TRBJ2-3; 8 nucleotides match TRBD1. This CDR3 comprises 16 residues. CDR1 is LNHDA and CDR2 is SQIVND in the germline V gene (reference sequence). Trimming cost V 3 bases and J 2 bases; bases outside gene matches: 7. The chain's CDR3 is CASSMGQVRFTDTQYF. In nucleotides, the CDR3 is TGTGCCAGTAGTATGGGACAGGTCCGTTTCACAGATACGCAGTATTTT.

The chain's CDR3 is CASRLGAGSGNTIYF. CDR3 nucleotide sequence: TGTGCCAGTAGATTAGGGGCCGGCTCTGGAAACACCATATATTTT. The chain uses TRBV19 and TRBJ1-3; weak D call: TRBD1 (5 bases). CDR1 is LNHDA, CDR2 SQIVND, per germline (reference sequence). The CDR3 is 15 amino acids. Trimming pared 6 bases from V and 0 bases from J, leaving 12 bases between.

The CDR3 region is CASREVGAGNIQYF. CDR3 coding DNA: TGCGCCAGCAGGGAGGTGGGGGCGGGAAACATTCAGTACTTC. V usage is TRBV10-2 and J usage is TRBJ2-4; TRBD1 is a possible D gene (6 bases). This CDR3 contains 14 residues. Germline assignment: CDR1 WSHSY and CDR2 SAAADI. Trimming pared 6 bases from V and 6 bases from J, leaving 15 bases between.

The rearrangement links TRBV5-1 to TRBJ1-4; the D gene is possibly TRBD1 (6 bases). CDR1 and CDR2 from the germline V gene are SGHRS and YFSETQ. Trimming removed 2 bases from V and 4 bases from J, with 12 bases in between. This CDR3 region has 15 residues. The CDR3 region has the DNA TGCGCCAGCAGCTTCGGGGGGCAGGGTAATGAAAAACTGTTTTTT. It yields the protein CASSFGGQGNEKLFF.

The genes are TRBV5-1 and TRBJ1-4, with 8 bases matching TRBD1. Germline CDR1 SGHRS, CDR2 YFSETQ. The ends lost 4 bases at V and 5 bases at J; junction bases unmatched: 7. This CDR3 comprises 15 residues. CDR3: CASSPGQGGNEKLFF. The CDR3 DNA is TGCGCCAGCAGCCCCGGACAGGGTGGAAATGAAAAACTGTTTTTT.